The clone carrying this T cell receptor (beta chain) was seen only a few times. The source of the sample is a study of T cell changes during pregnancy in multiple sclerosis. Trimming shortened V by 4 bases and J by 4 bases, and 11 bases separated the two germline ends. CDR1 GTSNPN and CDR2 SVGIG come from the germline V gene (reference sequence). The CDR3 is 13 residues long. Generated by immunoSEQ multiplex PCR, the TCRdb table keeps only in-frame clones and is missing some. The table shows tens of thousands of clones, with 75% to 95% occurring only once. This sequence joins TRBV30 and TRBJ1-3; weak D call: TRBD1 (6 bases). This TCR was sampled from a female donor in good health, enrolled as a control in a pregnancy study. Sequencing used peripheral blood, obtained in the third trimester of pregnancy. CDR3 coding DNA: TGTGCCTGGAAACAGGGTGCCGGAAACACCATATATTTT. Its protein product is CAWKQGAGNTIYF.